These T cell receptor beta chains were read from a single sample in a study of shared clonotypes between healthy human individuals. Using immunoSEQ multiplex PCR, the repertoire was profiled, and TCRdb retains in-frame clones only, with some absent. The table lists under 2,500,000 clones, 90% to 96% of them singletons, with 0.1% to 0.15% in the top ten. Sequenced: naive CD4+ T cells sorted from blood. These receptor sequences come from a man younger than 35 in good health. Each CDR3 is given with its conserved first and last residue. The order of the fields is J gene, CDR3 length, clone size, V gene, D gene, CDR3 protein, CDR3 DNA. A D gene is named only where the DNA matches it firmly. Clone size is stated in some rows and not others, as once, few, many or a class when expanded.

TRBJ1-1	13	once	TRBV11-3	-	CASSFTLNTEAFF	TGTGCCAGCAGCTTTACTTTGAACACTGAAGCTTTCTTT
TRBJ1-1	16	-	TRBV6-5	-	CASSYFTTTLNTEAFF	TGTGCCAGCAGTTACTTCACCACTACCCTGAACACTGAAGCTTTCTTT
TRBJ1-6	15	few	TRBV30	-	CAWSVGSSYNSPLHF	TGTGCCTGGAGTGTAGGGAGCTCCTATAATTCACCCCTCCACTTT
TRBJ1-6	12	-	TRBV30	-	CAWSPLFSPLHF	TGTGCCTGGAGCCCACTTTTTTCACCCCTCCACTTT
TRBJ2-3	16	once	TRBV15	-	CATSRDGGGHTDTQYF	TGTGCCACCAGCAGAGATGGCGGGGGCCACACAGATACGCAGTATTTT
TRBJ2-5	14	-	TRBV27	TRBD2	CASSLRTSGETQYF	TGTGCCAGCAGTTTACGGACTAGCGGGGAGACCCAGTACTTC
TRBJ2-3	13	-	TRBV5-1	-	CASSLEERYTQYF	TGCGCCAGCAGCTTGGAGGAGCGTTATACGCAGTATTTT
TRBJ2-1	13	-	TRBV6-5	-	CASSPRPWSEQFF	TGTGCCAGCAGCCCTCGACCCTGGAGTGAGCAGTTCTTC
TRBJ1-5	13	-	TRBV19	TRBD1	CASSPGQHQPQHF	TGTGCCAGTAGTCCGGGACAGCATCAGCCCCAGCATTTT
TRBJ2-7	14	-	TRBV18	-	CASSPGRGSYEQYF	TGTGCCAGCTCACCGGGACGGGGGTCCTACGAGCAGTACTTC
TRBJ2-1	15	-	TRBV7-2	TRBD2	CASSLQSGRIDEQFF	TGTGCCAGCAGCTTACAGAGCGGGAGAATTGATGAGCAGTTCTTC
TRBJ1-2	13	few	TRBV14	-	CASSLRSGYGYTF	TGTGCCAGCAGCCTGCGAAGCGGCTATGGCTACACCTTC
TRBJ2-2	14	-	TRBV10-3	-	CAINREGKTGELFF	TGTGCCATCAACAGGGAAGGCAAGACCGGGGAGCTGTTTTTT
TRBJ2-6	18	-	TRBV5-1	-	CASSLAGREGSGANVLTF	TGCGCCAGCAGCTTGGCGGGCAGGGAAGGGTCTGGGGCCAACGTCCTGACTTTC
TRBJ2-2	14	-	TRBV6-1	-	CASSPGHGTGELFF	TGTGCCAGCAGCCCCGGACACGGCACCGGGGAGCTGTTTTTT
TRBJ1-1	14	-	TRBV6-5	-	CASRRAVLNTEAFF	TGTGCCAGCAGGAGGGCAGTCCTCAACACTGAAGCTTTCTTT
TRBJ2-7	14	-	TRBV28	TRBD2	CASSLGGTYYEQYF	TGTGCCAGCAGTCTGGGAGGGACTTACTACGAGCAGTACTTC
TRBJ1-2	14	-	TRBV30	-	CAWTPRGGAYGYTF	TGTGCCTGGACCCCCCGCGGGGGTGCCTATGGCTACACCTTC
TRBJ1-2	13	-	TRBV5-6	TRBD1	CASSDGQGVGYTF	TGTGCCAGCAGCGACGGACAGGGGGTTGGCTACACCTTC
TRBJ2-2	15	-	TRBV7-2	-	CASSGTLANTGELFF	TGTGCCAGCAGCGGGACTCTCGCGAACACCGGGGAGCTGTTTTTT
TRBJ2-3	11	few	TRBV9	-	CASSAEDTQYF	TGTGCCAGCAGCGCCGAAGATACGCAGTATTTT
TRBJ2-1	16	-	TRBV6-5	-	CASSYSDKRKYNEQFF	TGTGCCAGCAGTTACTCGGACAAGCGGAAATACAATGAGCAGTTCTTC
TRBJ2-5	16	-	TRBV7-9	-	CASSLGGSRVKETQYF	TGTGCCAGCAGCTTAGGGGGGAGCAGGGTAAAGGAGACCCAGTACTTC